Shown below are 28 T cell receptor beta chains from a single sample sequenced in a study of T cell repertoires in ileal Crohn's disease. The time point denotes: neoterminal ileum biopsy at postoperative endoscopy, about 6 months after surgery. Sequencing was performed with immunoSEQ multiplex PCR; in TCRdb, only in-frame clones are kept and a portion is missing. The sample lists about 12,000 clones, approximately 78% occurring once. Source material: ileal tissue. The receptors were gathered from an adult with Crohn's disease.

The genes are TRBV5-4 and TRBJ2-7; TRBD1 matches 9 bases. Per germline, CDR1 SGHNT and CDR2 YYREEE (reference sequence). The CDR3 has 14 amino acids. J gave up 6 bases and V 1 base, and 5 bases lay outside the gene matches. The CDR3 protein is CASSLSGTGSEQYF. CDR3 coding DNA: TGTGCCAGCAGCTTGTCCGGGACAGGGTCCGAGCAGTACTTC.

The V gene is TRBV29-1, the J gene TRBJ1-2; 9 bases fit TRBD1. Germline V gives CDR1 SQVTM, CDR2 ANQGSEA. The CDR3 is made up of 14 amino acids. The V and J ends lost 7 bases and 4 bases, in that order; junction bases with no gene match: 10. CDR3 loop: CSATVGGQGYGYTF. CDR3 sequence (DNA): TGCAGCGCAACAGTAGGGGGACAGGGCTATGGCTACACCTTC.

The rearrangement joins TRBV7-7 to TRBJ2-3; TRBD2 matches at 13 bases. This CDR3 region has 15 residues. The germline gives CDR1 SSHAT, CDR2 FNYEAQ (reference sequence). J lost 4 bases, V lost 5 bases, and 3 bases had no gene match. The chain's CDR3 is CASSLTSGGADTQYF. The CDR3 DNA reads TGTGCCAGCAGCCTTACTAGCGGGGGGGCAGATACGCAGTATTTT. The complete variable domain, with remaining parts taken from reference TRBV7-7 and TRBJ2-3, reads GAGVSQSPRYKVTKRGQDVTLRCDPISSHATLYWYQQALGQGPEFLTYFNYEAQPDKSGLPSDRFSAERPEGSISTLTIQRTEQRDSAMYRCASSLTSGGADTQYFGPGTRLTVL.

This clone was counted a single time. This sequence joins TRBV5-4 and TRBJ2-7, with 7 bases lining up with TRBD1. V dropped 0 bases and J dropped 4; count of bases not matched to a gene: 4. The CDR3 spans 14 residues. Germline assignment: CDR1 SGHNT and CDR2 YYREEE (reference sequence). The CDR3, as DNA: TGTGCCAGCAGCTTGGGGGCAGGGGGTTACGAGCAGTACTTC. Its translation is CASSLGAGGYEQYF. The variable domain in full, completed from reference TRBV5-4 and TRBJ2-7, reads ETGVTQSPTHLIKTRGQQVTLRCSSQSGHNTVSWYQQALGQGPQFIFQYYREEENGRGNFPPRFSGLQFPNYSSELNVNALELDDSALYLCASSLGAGGYEQYFGPGTRLTVT.

The rearrangement joins TRBV25-1 to TRBJ2-2; TRBD2 matches at 10 bases. The CDR3 sequence is 18 residues long. Germline V gene lookup returns CDR1 MGHDK and CDR2 SYGVNS. J gave up 7 bases and V 4 bases, and 15 bases lay outside the gene matches. The CDR3 nucleotides read TGTGCCAGCAGTGCCCCGGCGAGCGGGAGGGCCGAGATCGGGGAGCTGTTTTTT. Its protein product is CASSAPASGRAEIGELFF.

This chain links TRBV7-9 with TRBJ1-1; 9 nucleotides match TRBD1. This CDR3 has 13 residues. The V gene's germline CDR1 is SEHNR and CDR2 FQNEAQ (reference sequence). The V segment lost 5 bases and the J segment 5 bases; nucleotides outside the gene matches: 3. CDR3 protein: CASSDRGGTEAFF. In DNA form, the CDR3 reads TGTGCCAGCAGCGACAGGGGGGGGACTGAAGCTTTCTTT.

The J gene is TRBJ1-5, the V gene TRBV5-5; possibly TRBD1 for D (5 bases). V was pared by 1 base and J by 2 bases, with 16 bases between. Germline V CDR1 and CDR2: SGHKS, YYEKEE (reference sequence). This CDR3 has 17 amino acids. CDR3 DNA: TGTGCCAGCAGCTTGTTTGGGGACTTACTTGGCAATCAGCCCCAGCATTTT. Encoded protein: CASSLFGDLLGNQPQHF.

V is TRBV11-3 and J is TRBJ2-4; tentative D call: TRBD2 (5 bases). CDR1 and CDR2 (germline): SGHNT, YENEEA. The length of the CDR3 is 16 residues. Deletions cut 5 bases from V and 0 bases from J, with 14 bases between. For the CDR3, the DNA is TGTGCCAGCAGCCTAAACCTAGGACTAGCCAAAAACATTCAGTACTTC. Its protein product is CASSLNLGLAKNIQYF.

This clone was seen only a few times. The chain uses TRBV29-1 and TRBJ1-5; TRBD1 might be the D (6 bases). Germline CDR1 reads SQVTM; CDR2 reads ANQGSEA. The V gene lost 6 bases and the J gene lost 6 bases, with 12 bases spanning the gap. This CDR3 region has 12 residues. The CDR3 is CSVGLRGQPQHF. The CDR3 DNA follows: TGCAGCGTCGGCCTCAGGGGTCAGCCCCAGCATTTT.

This chain links TRBV4-2 with TRBJ2-1, with no clear D. The ends were cut back, 2 bases at V and 6 bases at J, with 5 bases in the middle. The CDR3 is made up of 12 amino acids. Germline V lookup: CDR1 LGHNA, CDR2 YNFKEQ. CDR3 sequence: CASSQFSNEQFF. As DNA, the CDR3 is TGTGCCAGCAGCCAATTTAGCAATGAGCAGTTCTTC.

This clone was seen only once. This chain links TRBV20-1 with TRBJ2-1, with D unclear. V dropped 3 bases and J dropped 5 bases, with 5 bases sitting between them. Germline lookup yields CDR1 DFQATT and CDR2 SNEGSKA (reference sequence). The CDR3 is 11 amino acids. The CDR3 is CSASVNNEQFF. For the CDR3, the DNA is TGCAGTGCTAGTGTCAACAATGAGCAGTTCTTC.

Turning to this clone: The sample has other DNA sequences that encode this CDR3 too. This chain connects TRBV19 to TRBJ1-1; 9 bases line up with TRBD1. The CDR3 runs 15 residues. V dropped 3 bases and J dropped 2; count of bases not matched to a gene: 4. Germline loops: CDR1 LNHDA, CDR2 SQIVND (reference sequence). The CDR3 region has the DNA TGTGCCAGTAGTATCACGGGACAGGGAAACACTGAAGCTTTCTTT. Translated, it gives CASSITGQGNTEAFF.

V and J are TRBV6-5 and TRBJ1-3; possible D gene TRBD1, 5 bases. The V end was cut by 5 bases, the J end by 0 bases, with 11 bases between. Germline-derived CDR1 and CDR2 are MNHEY and SVGAGI. The CDR3 extends over 15 amino acids. The CDR3 DNA reads as TGTGCCAGCAGTCCGGGACTAGCCTCTGGAAACACCATATATTTT. This sequence encodes CASSPGLASGNTIYF.

The V and J genes are TRBV19 and TRBJ1-4, with TRBD1 as a possible D gene (6 bases). This CDR3 has 14 residues. Trimming stripped 4 bases from V and 6 bases from J, with 12 bases between. CDR1 LNHDA and CDR2 SQIVND come from the germline V gene (reference sequence). CDR3 residues: CASSTRGGHEKLFF. As DNA, the CDR3 is TGTGCCAGTAGTACCCGCGGGGGCCATGAAAAACTGTTTTTT.

The gene calls are TRBV5-1 and TRBJ2-3; possible D gene TRBD2, 7 bases. Germline CDR1 is SGHRS and CDR2 is YFSETQ. This CDR3 has 16 residues. V was clipped by 0 bases and J by 2 bases, with 13 bases between them. The CDR3: CASSLEGGGPTDTQYF. In DNA, the CDR3 is TGCGCCAGCAGCTTGGAGGGGGGAGGGCCCACAGATACGCAGTATTTT.

The chain's CDR3 is CAFAQGGITEAFF. Here the CDR3 DNA reads TGTGCCTTCGCCCAGGGGGGCATCACTGAAGCTTTCTTT. The J gene is TRBJ1-1, the V gene TRBV30; 7 bases match TRBD1. This CDR3 spans 13 amino acids. The V gene's germline CDR1 is GTSNPN and CDR2 SVGIG (reference sequence). V lost 7 bases, J lost 4 bases, and 9 bases stayed unmatched.

The chain is built from TRBV7-3 and TRBJ1-2; tentatively, D is TRBD1 (6 bases). The CDR3 contains 15 residues. V was clipped by 4 bases and J by 9 bases, with 21 bases between them. Looked up from germline, CDR1 is SGHTA and CDR2 is FQGTGA. CDR3 sequence (DNA): TGTGCCAGCAGCTCAGGGGCCCTCCCCACCATACGCTACACCTTC. Translated: CASSSGALPTIRYTF.

The chain carries TRBV4-1 and TRBJ1-6; 8 bases fit TRBD1. This CDR3 is 15 amino acids long. V shed 6 bases, J shed 8 bases, and the junction held 9 bases outside the gene matches. CDR1 is MGHRA and CDR2 is YSYEKL in the germline V gene. Here the CDR3 DNA reads TGCGCCAGCAGACCAGGACAGGGAGTATATTCACCCCTCCACTTT. It yields the protein CASRPGQGVYSPLHF.

The J gene is TRBJ2-7, the V gene TRBV7-3, with TRBD1 matching over 8 bases. V lost 5 bases to trimming and J lost 7 bases; unmatched junction nucleotides: 10. The CDR3 length is 14 residues. Germline V gene data show CDR1 as SGHTA and CDR2 as FQGTGA. The CDR3, as DNA: TGTGCCAGCAGCCGAGGACAGGGACTGGGGGAGCAGTACTTC. Protein: CASSRGQGLGEQYF.

The V call is TRBV30, the J call TRBJ2-5; D remains ambiguous. The CDR3 contains 13 residues. The germline CDR1 and CDR2 sequences are GTSNPN and SVGIG (reference sequence). Trimming removed 2 bases from V and 2 bases from J, with 9 bases in between. This CDR3 reads CAWSKNNQETQYF. CDR3 in DNA: TGTGCCTGGAGTAAGAACAATCAAGAGACCCAGTACTTC.

The genes are TRBV4-1 and TRBJ1-3, with 7 bases lining up with TRBD1. V lost 2 bases, J lost 0 bases, and 7 bases stayed unmatched. CDR1 is MGHRA and CDR2 is YSYEKL in the germline V gene. The CDR3 spans 17 residues. CDR3 sequence (DNA): TGCGCCAGCAGCCAACGATCGACAGGGTACTCTGGAAACACCATATATTTT. This translates into CASSQRSTGYSGNTIYF.

This chain uses TRBV18 with TRBJ2-5, with TRBD1 matching over 10 bases. The DNA end is a closer match to TRBJ2-7, so the J assignment may be wrong. In germline, CDR1 is KGHSH, CDR2 LQKENI. CDR3 length: 15 residues. CDR3 protein: CASSPPGQGTYEQYF. Written as DNA, the CDR3 is TGTGCCAGCTCACCGCCGGGACAGGGGACCTACGAGCAGTACTTC.

This clone has only one observation. This CDR3 is CASSLGQGFSYEQYF. The CDR3 bases are TGTGCCAGCAGTTTGGGACAGGGTTTTTCCTACGAGCAGTACTTC. This chain uses TRBV27 with TRBJ2-7; 9 nucleotides line up with TRBD1. The CDR3 spans 15 residues. CDR1 MNHEY and CDR2 SMNVEV come from the germline V gene (reference sequence). Germline trimming cut 3 bases from V and 1 base from J; bases unmatched to any gene: 4.

The V and J genes are TRBV5-4 and TRBJ2-5; D unresolved. The CDR3 spans 12 residues. The V end lost 3 bases, the J end lost 1 base, and 4 bases lay between the germline ends. Germline CDR1 reads SGHNT; CDR2 reads YYREEE (reference sequence). The CDR3 DNA reads as TGTGCCAGCAGCTCCATCCAAGAGACCCAGTACTTC. Translating it yields CASSSIQETQYF.

The CDR3 DNA reads as TGTGCCATCAGTGATAGGACAGGGCAAGAGACCCAGTACTTC. This encodes CAISDRTGQETQYF. The rearrangement uses TRBV10-3 and TRBJ2-5; 8 bases are a match to TRBD1. The length of the CDR3 is 14 residues. The germline V gene has CDR1 ENHRY and CDR2 SYGVKD. Trimming took 3 bases from V and 2 from J; bases not matched to a gene: 2.

The V and J genes are TRBV9 and TRBJ2-3, with a tentative D call TRBD1 (6 bases). CDR3 length equals 16 residues. V dropped 4 bases and J dropped 4 bases, with 19 bases sitting between them. Germline CDR1 reads SGDLS; CDR2 reads YYNGEE. Written as DNA, the CDR3 is TGTGCCAGCAGCCCCCACCAGGGAGAGGGGGCAGATACGCAGTATTTT. Translation gives CASSPHQGEGADTQYF.

The rearrangement links TRBV18 to TRBJ1-2; 7 nucleotides line up with TRBD1. CDR3 length: 13 residues. CDR1 and CDR2 (germline): KGHSH, LQKENI. The junction had 3 bases not matched to a gene; V was cut back by 6 bases and J by 2 bases. The chain's CDR3 is CASSGQDNYGYTF. CDR3 DNA: TGTGCCAGCTCCGGACAGGACAACTATGGCTACACCTTC.

This clone was found once. This rearrangement joins TRBV5-1 to TRBJ2-5; D may be TRBD2 (5 bases). The CDR3 runs to 13 residues. Trimming took off 1 base at V and 3 bases at J, with 7 bases between the two ends. Germline values: CDR1 SGHRS, CDR2 YFSETQ. The CDR3 nucleotides read TGCGCCAGCAGCTTGTTCGGGGAAGAGACCCAGTACTTC. It is translated as CASSLFGEETQYF.